This T cell receptor (beta chain) came from a study of quantifying T cell responses using KT2 cells. Study overall: RNA was reverse transcribed with TCR alpha and beta constant-region primers. Broader study findings: Detection of KT2 sequences held at the lowest tested level, about one cell per 100,000 PBMC.

Known numbers of the T cell clone KT2 were added to PBMC. Fixed numbers of PBMC received varying amounts of KT2 cells. This clonotype was counted once. The antigen remains unidentified. Each cDNA got a UMI-containing oligo ligated at its 3' end. The first PCR ran three to four cycles with an equimolar RC1.1 and RC1.2 beta primer mix. TCRdb re-called the UMI-ligation and nested PCR reads through MiXCR, storing one row per CDR3 protein. The data show some 43,000 distinct CDR3 sequences, 15% to 20% seen once. Sequenced material: PBMCs spiked with cells of the T cell clone KT2. This clonotype was sampled from a human donor.

In DNA, the CDR3 is TGTGCCAGCAGCTTCCCTAGCGCATTAAGCACAGATACGCAGTATTTT. Residues: CASSFPSALSTDTQYF. J is TRBJ2-3 and V is TRBV11-2; perhaps TRBD2 as D (6 bases). V shed 3 bases and J shed 0 bases, with 13 bases lying between them. The CDR3 is made up of 16 amino acids. The germline V gene has CDR1 SGHAT and CDR2 FQNNGV. Complete variable domain (other parts from reference TRBV11-2 and TRBJ2-3): EAGVAQSPRYKIIEKRQSVAFWCNPISGHATLYWYQQILGQGPKLLIQFQNNGVVDDSQLPKDRFSAERLKGVDSTLKIQPAKLEDSAVYLCASSFPSALSTDTQYFGPGTRLTVL.